Listed below are T cell receptor beta chains from one sample, sequenced in a study of shared clonotypes between healthy human individuals. Assay used: immunoSEQ multiplex PCR; TCRdb lists only in-frame clones, some missing. The sample lists roughly 890,000 clones, around 92% occurring once. The sample consisted of naive CD8+ T cells sorted from blood. The receptors come from a young man in good health. CDR3s include the opening cysteine and the closing phenylalanine or tryptophan. D genes are given only for firm matches. Part of the rows lack a size; the others show once, few, many or a class for expanded clones.

D: TRBD1
V: TRBV10-1
size: NA
J: TRBJ2-3
CDR3: CASSAGTGSTDTQYF
DNA: TGCGCCAGCAGTGCGGGGACAGGGAGCACAGATACGCAGTATTTT

D: NA
V: TRBV27
size: NA
J: TRBJ2-7
CDR3: CASSYREPYEQYF
DNA: TGTGCCAGCAGTTACAGGGAACCCTACGAGCAGTACTTC

D: NA
V: TRBV21-1
size: NA
J: TRBJ2-3
CDR3: CASSSRQEGTQYF
DNA: TGTGCCAGCAGCAGCCGACAGGAGGGTACGCAGTATTTT

D: NA
V: TRBV23-1
size: NA
J: TRBJ2-7
CDR3: CASSRGPRTKGYEQYF
DNA: TGCGCCAGCAGTCGGGGGCCGAGGACGAAGGGCTACGAGCAGTACTTC

D: TRBD2
V: TRBV4-1
size: few
J: TRBJ2-1
CDR3: CASSHEAGVVEQFF
DNA: TGCGCCAGCAGCCATGAAGCGGGAGTGGTTGAGCAGTTCTTC

D: NA
V: TRBV5-6
size: NA
J: TRBJ2-7
CDR3: CASSSGQPYEQYF
DNA: TGTGCCAGCAGCTCAGGACAGCCCTACGAGCAGTACTTC

D: NA
V: TRBV11-2
size: NA
J: TRBJ2-3
CDR3: CASSTPGGTTDTQYF
DNA: TGTGCCAGCAGCACCCCAGGGGGGACGACAGATACGCAGTATTTT

D: TRBD2
V: TRBV29-1
size: NA
J: TRBJ2-3
CDR3: CSVAAVAGEVTDTQYF
DNA: TGCAGCGTTGCTGCGGTAGCGGGAGAGGTCACAGATACGCAGTATTTT

D: NA
V: TRBV9
size: NA
J: TRBJ2-4
CDR3: CASSVGVKAKNIQYF
DNA: TGTGCCAGCAGCGTAGGGGTCAAAGCCAAAAACATTCAGTACTTC

D: NA
V: TRBV19
size: NA
J: TRBJ2-7
CDR3: CASSSFGGVPYEQYF
DNA: TGTGCCAGTAGTAGTTTTGGCGGGGTACCCTACGAGCAGTACTTC

D: NA
V: TRBV30
size: NA
J: TRBJ1-3
CDR3: CAWMGVAGTNTIYF
DNA: TGTGCCTGGATGGGGGTTGCAGGAACGAACACCATATATTTT

D: TRBD1
V: TRBV7-9
size: NA
J: TRBJ1-5
CDR3: CASSPGDRGFDNQPQHF
DNA: TGTGCCAGCAGCCCTGGGGACAGGGGATTCGACAATCAGCCCCAGCATTTT

D: TRBD2
V: TRBV25-1
size: NA
J: TRBJ2-1
CDR3: CASSALAGGWDEQFF
DNA: TGTGCCAGCAGTGCGTTAGCGGGAGGGTGGGATGAGCAGTTCTTC

D: NA
V: TRBV11-2
size: NA
J: TRBJ2-7
CDR3: CASSLSEVGPLQGYEQYF
DNA: TGTGCCAGCAGCCTGTCCGAAGTGGGACCCCTACAAGGGTACGAGCAGTACTTC

D: NA
V: TRBV29-1
size: NA
J: TRBJ1-2
CDR3: CSVSGPGNGDLSIYGYTF
DNA: TGCAGCGTTTCGGGGCCCGGGAATGGCGACCTCTCCATCTATGGCTACACCTTC

D: TRBD1
V: TRBV7-8
size: NA
J: TRBJ1-5
CDR3: CASSPDRGKPQHF
DNA: TGTGCCAGCAGCCCGGACAGGGGCAAGCCCCAGCATTTT

D: TRBD1
V: TRBV9
size: NA
J: TRBJ1-5
CDR3: CASSRTGNQPQHF
DNA: TGTGCCAGCAGCCGGACAGGGAATCAGCCCCAGCATTTT

D: TRBD2
V: TRBV5-1
size: NA
J: TRBJ2-4
CDR3: CASSLREAKNIQYF
DNA: TGCGCCAGCAGCTTGCGGGAGGCAAAAAACATTCAGTACTTC

D: TRBD2
V: TRBV6-5
size: NA
J: TRBJ2-1
CDR3: CASTPGGAWNEQFF
DNA: TGTGCCAGCACCCCCGGGGGGGCGTGGAATGAGCAGTTCTTC

D: NA
V: TRBV7-6
size: NA
J: TRBJ2-1
CDR3: CASSQSPTGDYNEQFF
DNA: TGTGCCAGCAGCCAAAGTCCCACAGGAGATTACAATGAGCAGTTCTTC

D: TRBD1
V: TRBV5-4
size: NA
J: TRBJ1-1
CDR3: CASSDPGQGSEAFF
DNA: TGTGCCAGCAGCGATCCGGGACAGGGGTCTGAAGCTTTCTTT

D: TRBD1
V: TRBV7-9
size: NA
J: TRBJ2-7
CDR3: CASRLGTGESYEQYF
DNA: TGTGCCAGCAGATTAGGGACAGGGGAATCGTACGAGCAGTACTTC

D: TRBD1
V: TRBV7-9
size: NA
J: TRBJ1-1
CDR3: CASSFRTGSNTEAFF
DNA: TGTGCCAGCAGTTTTCGGACAGGTTCGAACACTGAAGCTTTCTTT

D: TRBD2
V: TRBV6-5
size: NA
J: TRBJ2-4
CDR3: CASSYGLGGIQYF
DNA: TGTGCCAGCAGCTACGGACTAGGAGGCATTCAGTACTTC

D: TRBD1
V: TRBV5-4
size: NA
J: TRBJ1-1
CDR3: CASSFGQGGAPTEAFF
DNA: TGTGCCAGCAGCTTTGGACAGGGGGGGGCTCCCACTGAAGCTTTCTTT

D: NA
V: TRBV27
size: NA
J: TRBJ2-7
CDR3: CASSLSRQSYEQYF
DNA: TGTGCCAGCAGTTTATCGAGACAGTCCTACGAGCAGTACTTC

D: TRBD2
V: TRBV27
size: NA
J: TRBJ2-7
CDR3: CASGILSGRWVYEQYF
DNA: TGTGCCAGCGGAATACTTAGCGGGAGGTGGGTCTACGAGCAGTACTTC

D: NA
V: TRBV6-5
size: NA
J: TRBJ1-1
CDR3: CASSYSTITEAFF
DNA: TGTGCCAGCAGTTACTCGACCATCACTGAAGCTTTCTTT

D: TRBD2
V: TRBV5-8
size: NA
J: TRBJ2-3
CDR3: CASSLVGGGRLTDTQYF
DNA: TGTGCCAGCAGCTTGGTCGGTGGCGGGAGGCTCACAGATACGCAGTATTTT

D: TRBD1
V: TRBV27
size: NA
J: TRBJ2-1
CDR3: CASSLQGQAYNEQFF
DNA: TGTGCCAGCAGTCTCCAGGGACAGGCCTACAATGAGCAGTTCTTC